The clone carrying this TCR beta chain was recorded at least ten times. The data belong to a study of blood T cells in healthy people across ages. This CDR3 has 14 amino acids. Trimming left V 0 bases short and J 4 bases short, with 12 bases between. Germline V gene lookup returns CDR1 DFQATT and CDR2 SNEGSKA (reference sequence). For the second PCR, which ran for about 7 to 12 cycles, a sample-barcoded 5' primer and a J-beta primer mix were used. TCRdb ran MiXCR on the 5' RACE reads and lists one entry per CDR3 protein. The table lists approximately 320,000 distinct CDR3 sequences, 25% to 30% of them singletons. The draw of peripheral blood yielded approximately 10 milliliters from each donor. Isolated per sample were at least 6 million PBMCs. A minimum of 5 micrograms of total RNA was extracted per sample.

The sample consisted of blood. The clonotype was recovered from a woman in her 70s in good health. This chain joins TRBV20-1 and TRBJ2-5; D unresolved. The CDR3 DNA is TGCAGTGCTAGAGATCCCGGGCGAGGAGAGACCCAGTACTTC. This translates into CSARDPGRGETQYF.